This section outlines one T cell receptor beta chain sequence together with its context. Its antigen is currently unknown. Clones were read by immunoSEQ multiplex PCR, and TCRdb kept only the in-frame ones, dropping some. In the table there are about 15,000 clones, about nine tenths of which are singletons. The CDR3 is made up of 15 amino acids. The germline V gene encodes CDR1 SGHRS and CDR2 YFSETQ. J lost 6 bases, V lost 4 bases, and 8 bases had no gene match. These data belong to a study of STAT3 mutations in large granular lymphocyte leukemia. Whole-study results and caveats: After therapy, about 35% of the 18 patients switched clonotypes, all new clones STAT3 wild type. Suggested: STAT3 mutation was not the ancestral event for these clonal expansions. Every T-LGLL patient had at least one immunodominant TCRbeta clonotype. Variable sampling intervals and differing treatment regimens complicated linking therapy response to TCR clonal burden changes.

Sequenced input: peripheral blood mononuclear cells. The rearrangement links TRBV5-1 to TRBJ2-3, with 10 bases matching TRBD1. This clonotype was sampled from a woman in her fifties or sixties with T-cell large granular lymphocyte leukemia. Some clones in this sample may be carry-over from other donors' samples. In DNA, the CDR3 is TGCGCCAGCAGCGGAGCGGGACAGGGGATCGATACGCAGTATTTT. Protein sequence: CASSGAGQGIDTQYF.